This record looks at one T cell receptor (beta chain) sequence and its context. This entry is derived from a study of blood T cell repertoires in COVID-19. The repertoire was sequenced with immunoSEQ multiplex PCR; TCRdb's copy has only in-frame clones and lacks some. The sample has some 250,000 clones; approximately 90% are singletons. CDR3 length: 13 residues. Trimming removed 4 bases from V and 4 bases from J, with 10 bases in between. Germline V lookup: CDR1 SNHLY, CDR2 FYNNEI. The material sequenced was PBMCs or T cells enriched from blood (not recorded which). The sequence came from a middle-aged man who had recovered from COVID-19. This chain uses TRBV2 with TRBJ1-2, with a weak D call TRBD1 (6 bases). The CDR3 coding sequence is TGTGCCAGCAGTGCCGGACAGAGCTATGGCTACACCTTC. This codes for CASSAGQSYGYTF.